The 32 T cell receptor beta chains presented below share a single source sample, sequenced in a study of T-cell reconstitution after alpha-beta-depleted transplantation in children. Using unique molecular identifiers, the investigators prepared the TCRbeta library. A single record per CDR3 protein comes from TCRdb applying MiXCR to the PCR reads. This table has about a million distinct CDR3 sequences, about 29% appearing once. Sequenced here: PBMCs, mostly from graft donor cells, sampled 360 days after TCRalphabeta/CD19-depleted stem cell transplant. These receptors originate from a boy less than two years old who had a stem cell transplant for SCID, so the T cells may come from the graft donor.

V and J are TRBV6-5 and TRBJ1-1; D perhaps matches TRBD1 (5 bases). V lost 7 bases to trimming and J lost 3 bases, with 9 bases between them. Per germline, CDR1 MNHEY and CDR2 SVGAGI. The CDR3 extends over 12 amino acids. In nucleotides, the CDR3 is TGTGCCAGCAAGGCCAGGGACACTGAAGCTTTCTTT. Translated: CASKARDTEAFF.

The chain combines TRBV24-1 with TRBJ2-2, with D unresolved. The V end was cut by 3 bases, the J end by 4 bases, with 11 bases between. The V gene's germline CDR1 is KGHDR and CDR2 SFDVKD. This CDR3 spans 15 amino acids. The CDR3 DNA follows: TGTGCCACCAGTGATGAAAGGGCCCTCACCGGGGAGCTGTTTTTT. Translated, it gives CATSDERALTGELFF.

The chain employs TRBV2 and TRBJ2-3; D might be TRBD2 (5 bases). In germline, CDR1 is SNHLY, CDR2 FYNNEI. This CDR3 region has 16 residues. Trimming pared 8 bases from V and 2 bases from J, leaving 20 bases between. CDR3 nucleotide sequence: TGTGCCAGCTACCCGAGGGCCAGTCTTAACACAGATACGCAGTATTTT. This translates into CASYPRASLNTDTQYF.

The J gene is TRBJ2-7, the V gene TRBV20-1, with D perhaps being TRBD1 or TRBD2 (5 bases each). Germline CDR1 and CDR2: DFQATT and SNEGSKA (reference sequence). Trimming cost V 3 bases and J 3 bases, with 9 bases left between them. CDR3 length: 12 residues. CDR3 residues: CSASGTNYEQYF. In DNA, the CDR3 is TGCAGTGCTAGCGGGACCAACTACGAGCAGTACTTC.

This chain uses TRBV5-1 with TRBJ2-1, with 13 bases matching TRBD2. Germline V lookup: CDR1 SGHRS, CDR2 YFSETQ. V trimming: 0 bases; J trimming: 7 bases; junction bases outside the gene matches: 4. The CDR3 has 16 residues. The CDR3 DNA reads TGCGCCAGCAGCTTGGCCCTGACTAGCGGGGGGAATGAGCAGTTCTTC. Amino acid sequence: CASSLALTSGGNEQFF.

Points on this clonotype: The junction differs from germline at one of its ends, possibly a read error. The V and J genes are TRBV20-1 and TRBJ2-3; no firm D call. From germline, CDR1 is DFQATT and CDR2 SNEGSKA (reference sequence). CDR3 length equals 12 residues. The CDR3 spells CSANPSTDAQYF. DNA of the CDR3: TGCAGTGCTAATCCCAGCACAGATGCGCAGTATTTT.

This clonotype was seen a few times. The V call is TRBV6-1, the J call TRBJ2-7; D possibly corresponds to TRBD1 (6 bases). Germline CDR1 is MNHNS and CDR2 is SASEGT. Trimming took off 4 bases at V and 3 bases at J, with 10 bases between the two ends. This CDR3 contains 13 residues. CDR3 in amino acids: CASSVGGYYEQYF. The CDR3 DNA is TGTGCCAGCAGTGTAGGGGGTTACTACGAGCAGTACTTC.

The chain's CDR3 is CSASLGHFYSNQPQHF. CDR3 DNA: TGCAGTGCCTCGCTGGGACACTTCTATAGCAATCAGCCCCAGCATTTT. This chain joins TRBV20-1 and TRBJ1-5, with D possibly matching TRBD1 (6 bases). Per germline, CDR1 DFQATT and CDR2 SNEGSKA (reference sequence). The CDR3 consists of 16 residues. The germline V and J ends were trimmed by 6 bases and 0 bases, with 18 bases remaining between them.

CDR3 sequence: CASMGGSVGETQYF. CDR3 nucleotide sequence: TGTGCCAGCATGGGGGGTAGTGTCGGGGAGACCCAGTACTTC. The V and J genes are TRBV11-2 and TRBJ2-5; D is perhaps TRBD2 (6 bases). The CDR3 has 14 amino acids. V gave up 7 bases and J gave up 5 bases, with 17 bases separating them. Germline V gene lookup returns CDR1 SGHAT and CDR2 FQNNGV.

This clonotype was seen a single time. This chain links TRBV12-3 or TRBV12-4 with TRBJ2-4; a possible D gene is TRBD2 (6 bases). The CDR3 extends over 16 amino acids. V lost 6 bases, J lost 0 bases, and 15 bases lay in between. For the CDR3, the DNA is TGTGCCAGCAGCCTGGCGGGGCCCCTAGCCAAAAACATTCAGTACTTC. This translates into CASSLAGPLAKNIQYF.

In this sample, this clonotype turned up once. This chain uses TRBV5-1 with TRBJ2-7; 7 bases line up with TRBD2. The CDR3 totals 14 residues. The V gene's germline CDR1 is SGHRS and CDR2 YFSETQ. The V segment lost 10 bases and the J segment 2 bases; nucleotides outside the gene matches: 12. The chain's CDR3 is CAGSSGDPPYEQYF. The CDR3 region has the DNA TGCGCCGGAAGCAGCGGGGATCCTCCCTACGAGCAGTACTTC.

The V and J genes are TRBV29-1 and TRBJ2-3, with D possibly being TRBD2 (7 bases). CDR3 length: 14 residues. The germline V gene has CDR1 SQVTM and CDR2 ANQGSEA. Trimming cost V 3 bases and J 2 bases, with 12 bases left between them. The CDR3 sequence is CSVDAGALTDTQYF. The CDR3 DNA follows: TGCAGCGTTGACGCGGGGGCCCTCACAGATACGCAGTATTTT.

The V and J genes are TRBV15 and TRBJ2-1; 9 positions agree with TRBD1. CDR1 and CDR2 (germline): LNHNV, YYDKDF (reference sequence). The trim removed 6 bases at V and 7 bases at J, leaving 4 bases unmatched. This CDR3 comprises 13 residues. CDR3 sequence: CATRQGAPNEQFF. CDR3 in DNA: TGTGCCACCAGACAGGGGGCGCCGAATGAGCAGTTCTTC. The whole variable domain, filled in from reference TRBV15 and TRBJ2-1, reads DAMVIQNPRYQVTQFGKPVTLSCSQTLNHNVMYWYQQKSSQAPKLLFHYYDKDFNNEADTPDNFQSRRPNTSFCFLDIRSPGLGDTAMYLCATRQGAPNEQFFGPGTRLTVL.

The rearrangement links TRBV5-1 to TRBJ2-6, with a weak D call TRBD1 (6 bases). Germline CDR1 and CDR2: SGHRS and YFSETQ. The CDR3 extends over 16 amino acids. Between the trimmed V and J ends, which lost 5 bases and 1 base, there was a span of 13 bases. The DNA for the CDR3 is TGCGCCAGCAGAGGGGGTCTTGTTTCTGGGGCCAACGTCCTGACTTTC. Its protein product is CASRGGLVSGANVLTF. Based on the CDR3 plus reference TRBV5-1 and TRBJ2-6, the full variable domain is KAGVTQTPRYLIKTRGQQVTLSCSPISGHRSVSWYQQTPGQGLQFLFEYFSETQRNKGNFPGRFSGRQFSNSRSEMNVSTLELGDSALYLCASRGGLVSGANVLTFGAGSRLTVL.

This clonotype was seen more than once but under ten times. V usage is TRBV20-1 and J usage is TRBJ1-1; D uncertain. The V end lost 2 bases, the J end lost 11 bases, and 18 bases lay between the germline ends. The CDR3 is 13 amino acids. Germline assignment: CDR1 DFQATT and CDR2 SNEGSKA (reference sequence). The CDR3 DNA sequence: TGCAGTGCTAGATTTCCCGGTGCCTTTGAGGCTTTCTTT. Translation: CSARFPGAFEAFF.

This clonotype was detected only once. This could be a read error, since a much larger clone is one nucleotide away. V gene TRBV29-1 combines with J gene TRBJ2-3; D may be TRBD2 (6 bases). The CDR3 loop spans 14 amino acids. The germline gives CDR1 SQVTM, CDR2 ANQGSEA. V lost 1 base, J lost 6 bases, and 14 bases lay in between. DNA for the CDR3: TGCAGCGTTGAAGGGGAGGAGGTTGGGGATACGCAGTATTTT. It yields the protein CSVEGEEVGDTQYF.

V and J are TRBV6-5 and TRBJ2-1; tentative D call: TRBD2 (5 bases). Between the trimmed V and J ends, which lost 3 bases and 4 bases, there was a span of 13 bases. The CDR3 spans 15 residues. CDR1 is MNHEY and CDR2 is SVGAGI in the germline V gene. CDR3 sequence: CASSYPGWEYNEQFF. Written as DNA, the CDR3 is TGTGCCAGCAGTTATCCGGGGTGGGAGTACAATGAGCAGTTCTTC.

V gene TRBV10-3 combines with J gene TRBJ2-7; possibly TRBD2 for D (7 bases). CDR3 length: 13 amino acids. Trimming cost V 9 bases and J 0 bases, with 12 bases left between them. Germline V gives CDR1 ENHRY, CDR2 SYGVKD. The CDR3 is CAMGGLPSYEQYF. The CDR3 coding sequence is TGTGCCATGGGGGGGCTCCCCTCCTACGAGCAGTACTTC.

This clonotype was seen a few times. The V and J genes are TRBV20-1 and TRBJ2-4; tentatively, D is TRBD2 (5 bases). Trimming pared 3 bases from V and 1 base from J, leaving 19 bases between. This CDR3 has 17 amino acids. The V gene's germline CDR1 is DFQATT and CDR2 SNEGSKA (reference sequence). This CDR3 is CSASAERGRVAKNIQYF. The CDR3 nucleotides read TGCAGTGCTAGCGCGGAACGGGGAAGGGTGGCCAAAAACATTCAGTACTTC.

The chain couples TRBV7-2 to TRBJ2-1; either TRBD1 or TRBD2 may supply D (6 bases each). Trimming took off 5 bases at V and 6 bases at J, with 17 bases between the two ends. Germline CDR1 and CDR2: SGHTA and FQGNSA. The CDR3 is 15 amino acids. The CDR3 spells CASSLGAGRINEQFF. The CDR3 DNA follows: TGTGCCAGCAGCCTGGGGGCAGGGAGGATCAATGAGCAGTTCTTC.

This clonotype was detected a few times. The gene calls are TRBV29-1 and TRBJ1-1; a weak D match, TRBD1 (5 bases). V lost 0 bases, J lost 1 base, and 12 bases lay in between. The germline V gene has CDR1 SQVTM and CDR2 ANQGSEA. The CDR3 extends over 15 amino acids. The CDR3 DNA is TGCAGCGTTGAAGATCGGGGCAGAAGGAACACTGAAGCTTTCTTT. Protein: CSVEDRGRRNTEAFF.

This clonotype was observed a single time. The chain uses TRBV20-1 and TRBJ1-1; no definite D call. CDR1 and CDR2 (germline): DFQATT, SNEGSKA (reference sequence). V lost 5 bases, J lost 1 base, and 17 bases lay in between. The CDR3 covers 15 residues. CDR3: CSAPDAGKANTEAFF. The CDR3 nucleotides are TGCAGTGCTCCAGATGCGGGGAAGGCGAACACTGAAGCTTTCTTT.

The V gene is TRBV5-1, the J gene TRBJ2-7, with D hard to call. The CDR3 has 15 amino acids. Trimming removed 4 bases from V and 0 bases from J, with 14 bases in between. Germline V lookup: CDR1 SGHRS, CDR2 YFSETQ. The CDR3: CASSPQSGPSYEQYF. The DNA for the CDR3 is TGCGCCAGCAGCCCCCAGTCAGGACCCTCCTACGAGCAGTACTTC.

The chain has TRBV5-1 and TRBJ2-7, with 10 bases matching TRBD1. V gave up 1 base and J gave up 2 bases; unmatched junction bases: 9. The CDR3 spans 17 residues. CDR1 SGHRS and CDR2 YFSETQ come from the germline V gene. As DNA, the CDR3 is TGCGCCAGCAGCTTGAAACCCGGGACAGGGGCCACCTACGAGCAGTACTTC. The encoded protein is CASSLKPGTGATYEQYF.

This clonotype was seen more than once but under ten times. V and J are TRBV10-3 and TRBJ2-7; D not certain. CDR1 is ENHRY and CDR2 is SYGVKD in the germline V gene. The CDR3 spans 13 residues. V lost 4 bases to trimming and J lost 7 bases, with 14 bases between them. CDR3 sequence (DNA): TGTGCCATCAGTGTTATAGGAAATAGGGAGCAGTACTTC. The encoded protein is CAISVIGNREQYF.

This clonotype came up many times. The chain couples TRBV7-8 to TRBJ2-3; 7 bases are a match to TRBD2. V trimming: 3 bases; J trimming: 6 bases; junction bases outside the gene matches: 12. CDR1 SGHVS and CDR2 FQNEAQ come from the germline V gene. This CDR3 spans 16 amino acids. The CDR3 region has the DNA TGTGCCAGCAGCTTTGAGCGGGGACCTGAGGTGGATACGCAGTATTTT. Translation gives CASSFERGPEVDTQYF.

V and J are TRBV6-1 and TRBJ2-3; D unclear. The CDR3 totals 14 residues. Trimming cost V 0 bases and J 4 bases, with 8 bases left between them. CDR1 MNHNS and CDR2 SASEGT come from the germline V gene. CDR3 in DNA: TGTGCCAGCAGTGAAGCCCAGGTAGCAGATACGCAGTATTTT. As protein: CASSEAQVADTQYF.

This clonotype appeared a single time. The genes are TRBV20-1 and TRBJ2-5, with 7 positions matching TRBD1. This CDR3 comprises 15 residues. CDR1 and CDR2 from the germline V gene are DFQATT and SNEGSKA (reference sequence). J was trimmed by 0 bases and V by 2 bases; bases with no gene match: 6. CDR3 coding DNA: TGCAGTGCTAGACCGGGACAGCGGTACCAAGAGACCCAGTACTTC. It translates to CSARPGQRYQETQYF.

This clonotype showed up just a few times. This chain connects TRBV18 to TRBJ2-7; D possibly corresponds to TRBD2 (6 bases). The CDR3 contains 13 residues. V was trimmed by 9 bases and J by 5 bases, leaving 17 bases between them. Germline assignment: CDR1 KGHSH and CDR2 LQKENI. Here the CDR3 DNA reads TGTGCCAGTACGGGGCAGGGAGGCGACGAGCAGTACTTC. It yields the protein CASTGQGGDEQYF.

The table lists this clonotype with a few counts. V usage is TRBV12-3 or TRBV12-4 and J usage is TRBJ2-6, with D possibly being TRBD2 (5 bases). V gave up 6 bases and J gave up 0 bases, with 21 bases separating them. The CDR3 has 19 residues. The CDR3 nucleotides are TGTGCCAGCAGCCGGCGGGCCGGTCCGTACCGCTCTGGGGCCAACGTCCTGACTTTC. Amino acid sequence: CASSRRAGPYRSGANVLTF.

The chain recombines TRBV20-1 with TRBJ2-5; D tentatively reads TRBD1 or TRBD2 (5 bases each). Germline loops: CDR1 DFQATT, CDR2 SNEGSKA (reference sequence). The CDR3 is made up of 16 amino acids. Trimming cost V 1 base and J 1 base, with 16 bases left between them. DNA for the CDR3: TGCAGTGCTAGAGCGGGACGGAATAATCTCCAAGAGACCCAGTACTTC. It is translated as CSARAGRNNLQETQYF.

This clonotype was seen many times. This sequence joins TRBV12-3 or TRBV12-4 and TRBJ1-4; D unresolved. The CDR3 extends over 14 amino acids. V was shortened by 7 bases and J by 8 bases, with 17 bases between the two germline ends. The CDR3: CASTRVGAGEKLFF. In nucleotides, the CDR3 is TGTGCCAGCACCCGGGTGGGCGCCGGCGAAAAACTGTTTTTT.